The TCR beta chain described here comes from a study of tissue T cells after allogeneic stem cell transplantation. Germline CDR1 reads SGHNT; CDR2 reads YYREEE (reference sequence). The CDR3 runs 15 residues. Study-level findings and limits: Across patients, clones rarely overlapped, yet motif clusters were shared tissue-specifically. Anatomically similar tissues had similar TCR repertoires within each patient.

Sequenced by immunoSEQ multiplex PCR; TCRdb stores in-frame clones only, minus some. The table has 9,800 or so clones, 50% to 75% seen once. Comparators without hematopoietic cell transplant had other cancers, at least five gastrointestinal samples, and no known gastrointestinal disease. This clone was found once. Its antigen is still unknown. One end of the junction varies from germline; a read error may be responsible. The rearrangement uses TRBV5-4 and TRBJ2-7; 8 bases are shared with TRBD1. This material consisted of tissue from the stomach, taken at autopsy. This clonotype was obtained from a male donor aged 60 or over with lung cancer. The CDR3 DNA is TGTGCCAGCAGCTTGGGGGCAGGGGGCTCCAACGAGCAGTACTTC. Amino acid sequence: CASSLGAGGSNEQYF.